These 22 T cell receptor beta chains share one sample of origin, sequenced in a study of shared clonotypes between healthy human individuals. Naive CD8 cells lacked CD45RO, underwent positive selection for CCR7 and left out terminally differentiated effector memory CD45RA+ cells. TCRdb keeps only in-frame clones here, not all; method: immunoSEQ multiplex PCR. This sample has some 630,000 clones, with roughly 96% found just once. The sequencing sample was made of naive CD8+ T cells sorted from blood. The receptors were gathered from a woman aged 25 to 39 in good health.

This clone was recorded only once. The rearrangement uses TRBV28 and TRBJ1-2, with D unresolved. Germline lookup yields CDR1 MDHEN and CDR2 SYDVKM. V lost 2 bases, J lost 2 bases, and 12 bases lay in between. This CDR3 contains 15 residues. In DNA form, the CDR3 reads TGTGCCAGCAGTTTAAGCGGCGGCAGAAACTATGGCTACACCTTC. It codes for CASSLSGGRNYGYTF.

The chain recombines TRBV13 with TRBJ2-7, with 16 bases aligning to TRBD2. The CDR3 runs to 18 residues. Germline V gene sequence: CDR1 PRHDT, CDR2 FYEKMQ (reference sequence). V shed 3 bases, J shed 0 bases, and the junction held 5 bases outside the gene matches. CDR3 protein: CASSLGLAGGTPSYEQYF. CDR3 in DNA: TGTGCCAGCAGCTTGGGACTAGCGGGAGGGACCCCCTCCTACGAGCAGTACTTC.

The CDR3 reads CASSPGLAGGSDTQYF. DNA of the CDR3: TGTGCCAGCAGTCCAGGACTAGCGGGAGGGTCGGATACGCAGTATTTT. The V gene is TRBV27, the J gene TRBJ2-3; the match to TRBD2 covers 15 bases. The CDR3 covers 16 residues. The V gene end was trimmed by 5 bases and the J gene end by 6 bases; junction bases not matched to a gene: 6. CDR1 and CDR2 (germline): MNHEY, SMNVEV (reference sequence).

The chain combines TRBV9 with TRBJ2-1; D gene unclear. Between the trimmed V and J ends, which lost 0 bases and 8 bases, there was a span of 6 bases. This CDR3 spans 12 amino acids. The germline gives CDR1 SGDLS, CDR2 YYNGEE. The DNA for the CDR3 is TGTGCCAGCAGCGTAGATAGCCATGAGCAGTTCTTC. Translation gives CASSVDSHEQFF.

In this sample, this clone turned up once. The rearrangement joins TRBV5-4 to TRBJ2-5; possibly TRBD2 for D (5 bases). Trimming shortened V by 2 bases and J by 2 bases, and 13 bases separated the two germline ends. The CDR3 extends over 15 amino acids. Germline CDR1 reads SGHNT; CDR2 reads YYREEE (reference sequence). In nucleotides, the CDR3 is TGTGCCAGCAGCTTTCCGTCAGGAGGACAAGAGACCCAGTACTTC. It yields the protein CASSFPSGGQETQYF.

This clone came up once. V is TRBV28 and J is TRBJ1-2; D is unresolved. Germline assignment: CDR1 MDHEN and CDR2 SYDVKM. The CDR3 is made up of 16 amino acids. Deletions cut 6 bases from V and 0 bases from J, with 17 bases between. The CDR3 nucleotides read TGTGCCAGCAGCACCATCCCCCGTTGGACTAACTATGGCTACACCTTC. Translating it yields CASSTIPRWTNYGYTF.

The genes are TRBV27 and TRBJ1-4; D is perhaps TRBD1 (5 bases). This CDR3 contains 14 residues. The V gene's germline CDR1 is MNHEY and CDR2 SMNVEV (reference sequence). Between the trimmed V and J ends, which lost 2 bases and 8 bases, there was a span of 12 bases. The DNA for the CDR3 is TGTGCCAGCAGTTTAGCACGTTGGGGCGAAAAACTGTTTTTT. It yields the protein CASSLARWGEKLFF.

The gene calls are TRBV11-2 and TRBJ2-3; D gene ambiguous. Trimming cost V 0 bases and J 1 base, with 17 bases left between them. Germline lookup yields CDR1 SGHAT and CDR2 FQNNGV. This CDR3 contains 18 residues. CDR3 nucleotide sequence: TGTGCCAGCAGCTTAGATCCCCAGCCTACGGGTGGCACAGATACGCAGTATTTT. Its translation: CASSLDPQPTGGTDTQYF.

The chain is built from TRBV4-2 and TRBJ2-5, with unresolved D. The DNA matches TRBJ2-7 better at its end, which makes the J call doubtful. There are 14 residues in the CDR3. The germline V gene has CDR1 LGHNA and CDR2 YNFKEQ. CDR3 bases: TGTGCCAGCAGCCAAGAGAGCCCCGAATACGAGCAGTACTTC. Its translation: CASSQESPEYEQYF.

The sample holds one count of this clone. This chain connects TRBV29-1 to TRBJ2-7; TRBD2 matches at 15 bases. V trimming: 6 bases; J trimming: 5 bases; junction bases outside the gene matches: 5. This CDR3 spans 14 amino acids. CDR1 and CDR2 (germline): SQVTM, ANQGSEA. For the CDR3, the DNA is TGCAGCGTAGTGGGACTAGCGGGAGGACACGAGCAGTACTTC. Translating gives CSVVGLAGGHEQYF.

The chain joins TRBV4-1 to TRBJ2-1, with D unresolved. The CDR3 covers 15 residues. Deletions cut 0 bases from V and 6 bases from J, with 12 bases between. The germline CDR1 and CDR2 sequences are MGHRA and YSYEKL. Here the CDR3 reads CASSQDLRSANEQFF. DNA for the CDR3: TGCGCCAGCAGCCAAGATTTGCGCTCAGCCAATGAGCAGTTCTTC.

The J gene is TRBJ1-1, the V gene TRBV19, with 8 nucleotides matching TRBD1. Per the germline V gene, CDR1 is LNHDA and CDR2 is SQIVND (reference sequence). J was trimmed by 3 bases and V by 3 bases; bases with no gene match: 6. The CDR3 sequence is 15 residues long. CDR3 region: CASSIPDRAYTEAFF. Here the CDR3 DNA reads TGTGCCAGTAGTATCCCGGACAGGGCTTACACTGAAGCTTTCTTT.

The chain has TRBV14 and TRBJ2-5, with a possible D match to TRBD2 (5 bases). The J call may be incorrect, as the DNA end agrees better with TRBJ2-7. Germline CDR1 SGHDN, CDR2 FVKESK. CDR3 length equals 15 residues. The DNA of the CDR3 is TGTGCCAGCAGCCAAGTAGGAGGCAAGGCATACGAGCAGTACTTC. This gives the protein CASSQVGGKAYEQYF.

The CDR3 spells CASSARDSGTYEQYF. The CDR3 bases are TGTGCCAGCAGTGCCCGGGATAGCGGAACCTACGAGCAGTACTTC. The rearrangement links TRBV2 to TRBJ2-7, with a tentative D call TRBD2 (6 bases). This CDR3 contains 15 residues. Germline V CDR1 and CDR2: SNHLY, FYNNEI. Trimming pared 4 bases from V and 2 bases from J, leaving 15 bases between.

V usage is TRBV29-1 and J usage is TRBJ2-1; 7 nucleotides match TRBD2. This CDR3 has 13 amino acids. Trimming at V came to 6 bases and at J to 5 bases, leaving 7 bases not matched to a gene. CDR1 is SQVTM and CDR2 is ANQGSEA in the germline V gene. As DNA, the CDR3 is TGCAGCGTCCCCGGGACTACCAACAATGAGCAGTTCTTC. It is translated as CSVPGTTNNEQFF.

The chain employs TRBV25-1 and TRBJ2-1; 7 bases align to TRBD2. CDR1 is MGHDK, CDR2 SYGVNS, per germline. The CDR3 consists of 17 residues. The J segment lost 2 bases and the V segment lost 3 bases, leaving 10 bases of the junction unmatched. Here the CDR3 reads CASSDGFTSVPYNEQFF. The CDR3 DNA sequence: TGTGCCAGCAGTGATGGATTCACTAGCGTTCCCTACAATGAGCAGTTCTTC.

This clone was observed a few times. The chain couples TRBV4-1 to TRBJ1-2; tentatively, D is TRBD1 (5 bases). V shed 3 bases and J shed 8 bases, with 7 bases lying between them. CDR1 and CDR2 from the germline V gene are MGHRA and YSYEKL. The CDR3 runs 11 residues. CDR3 coding DNA: TGCGCCAGCAGCCAGGGGGACGGCTACACCTTC. Protein product: CASSQGDGYTF.

CDR3 loop: CASRGTGTTHTDTQYF. CDR3 DNA: TGTGCCAGCAGGGGAACCGGGACTACCCACACAGATACGCAGTATTTT. The chain uses TRBV2 and TRBJ2-3, with 7 bases fitting TRBD2. CDR3 length: 16 amino acids. The ends lost 6 bases at V and 2 bases at J; junction bases unmatched: 11. Germline V gene lookup returns CDR1 SNHLY and CDR2 FYNNEI. Together with reference TRBV2 and TRBJ2-3, the CDR3 gives the full variable domain: EPEVTQTPSHQVTQMGQEVILRCVPISNHLYFYWYRQILGQKVEFLVSFYNNEISEKSEIFDDQFSVERPDGSNFTLKIRSTKLEDSAMYFCASRGTGTTHTDTQYFGPGTRLTVL.

The chain carries TRBV28 and TRBJ2-2; the D is unclear. CDR1 and CDR2 from the germline V gene are MDHEN and SYDVKM. The CDR3 extends over 16 amino acids. The V end lost 2 bases, the J end lost 1 base, and 11 bases lay between the germline ends. CDR3 sequence (DNA): TGTGCCAGCAGTTTAGCTCTACCACTGAACACCGGGGAGCTGTTTTTT. It specifies CASSLALPLNTGELFF.

There are a few counts of this clone. The CDR3 DNA follows: TGTGCCAGCAGAATGGACGGATTTAACTATGGCTACACCTTC. This gives the protein CASRMDGFNYGYTF. This chain connects TRBV28 to TRBJ1-2; D gene unclear. Germline loops: CDR1 MDHEN, CDR2 SYDVKM. There are 14 residues in the CDR3. Trimming left V 6 bases short and J 1 base short, with 12 bases between.

The chain links TRBV6-1 to TRBJ2-2; D remains unclear. CDR1 is MNHNS, CDR2 SASEGT, per germline. This CDR3 comprises 14 residues. Trimming pared 2 bases from V and 3 bases from J, leaving 7 bases between. CDR3 coding DNA: TGTGCCAGCAGTGAAATGCCCGACACCGGGGAGCTGTTTTTT. The encoded protein is CASSEMPDTGELFF.

In the case of this clone: Mismatch with germline at one junction end may stem from a read error. The chain links TRBV19 to TRBJ2-7; 7 positions agree with TRBD1. The CDR3 runs 11 residues. Germline V gene data show CDR1 as LNHDA and CDR2 as SQIVND (reference sequence). The CDR3 coding sequence is TGTGCCAGTAGTATAGAGGACAGGCAAATCTTC. Its translation is CASSIEDRQIF.